These T cell receptor beta chains were read from a single sample in a study of blood T cell repertoires in COVID-19. The method was immunoSEQ multiplex PCR; TCRdb's version includes in-frame clones alone and lacks a portion of them. The sample contains over 30,000 clones, around four fifths of which appear only once. Sequenced: peripheral blood. These receptors were collected from a man aged 50 to 59 with acute or convalescent COVID-19. CDR3s include the opening cysteine and the closing phenylalanine or tryptophan. The D gene is left open where the match is weak. Not all rows give a size; the values are once, few, many and, for expanded clones, a class.

V: TRBV5-1; D: .; J: TRBJ1-1; size: once; CDR3: CASSLIQKPTEAFF; DNA: TGCGCCAGCAGCTTGATTCAGAAACCCACTGAAGCTTTCTTT
V: TRBV9; D: .; J: TRBJ1-2; size: .; CDR3: CASSAPGQNNYGYTF; DNA: TGTGCCAGCAGCGCCCCGGGACAAAATAACTATGGCTACACCTTC
V: TRBV27; D: .; J: TRBJ1-2; size: .; CDR3: CASAGNYGYTF; DNA: TGTGCCAGCGCGGGTAACTATGGCTACACCTTC
V: TRBV5-4; D: TRBD2; J: TRBJ2-5; size: .; CDR3: CASSLAGGQETQYF; DNA: TGTGCCAGCAGCTTAGCGGGGGGGCAGGAGACCCAGTACTTC
V: TRBV28; D: TRBD2; J: TRBJ2-1; size: .; CDR3: CASSSPAGGPNEQFF; DNA: TGTGCCAGCAGTTCCCCAGCGGGAGGGCCAAATGAGCAGTTCTTC
V: TRBV29-1; D: TRBD1; J: TRBJ1-2; size: few; CDR3: CSVEDRQGYGYTF; DNA: TGCAGCGTTGAAGATCGACAGGGCTATGGCTACACCTTC
V: TRBV29-1; D: .; J: TRBJ2-5; size: .; CDR3: CSVGTGLETQYF; DNA: TGCAGCGTAGGCACAGGGTTGGAGACCCAGTACTTC
V: TRBV28; D: TRBD1; J: TRBJ1-1; size: .; CDR3: CASRPPGDRISAFF; DNA: TGTGCCAGCAGACCCCCAGGGGACAGAATCAGCGCTTTCTTT
V: TRBV19; D: TRBD1; J: TRBJ1-5; size: .; CDR3: CASSTADRVERPQHF; DNA: TGTGCCAGTAGTACCGCGGACAGGGTTGAACGGCCCCAGCATTTT
V: TRBV6-4; D: TRBD1; J: TRBJ2-3; size: few; CDR3: CASSETGGSTDTQYF; DNA: TGTGCCAGCAGTGAGACAGGGGGTAGTACAGATACGCAGTATTTT
V: TRBV10-3; D: TRBD1; J: TRBJ2-2; size: .; CDR3: CAAAGTANTGELFF; DNA: TGTGCCGCGGCCGGGACAGCGAACACCGGGGAGCTGTTTTTT
V: TRBV7-8; D: TRBD1; J: TRBJ1-3; size: .; CDR3: CASSLAMTGQISGNTIYF; DNA: TGTGCCAGCAGCTTAGCGATGACAGGGCAGATCTCTGGAAACACCATATATTTT
V: TRBV27; D: .; J: TRBJ1-3; size: .; CDR3: CASSLYRGNTIYF; DNA: TGTGCCAGCAGTTTATACAGGGGAAACACCATATATTTT
V: TRBV12-3/TRBV12-4; D: .; J: TRBJ1-2; size: .; CDR3: CASSARQLGGYTF; DNA: TGTGCCAGCAGTGCAAGACAGCTTGGTGGCTACACCTTC
V: TRBV18; D: TRBD1; J: TRBJ2-7; size: .; CDR3: CASSPDRATYEQYF; DNA: TGTGCCAGCTCACCCGACAGGGCAACCTACGAGCAGTACTTC
V: TRBV9; D: .; J: TRBJ1-6; size: .; CDR3: CASSATGSYNSPLHF; DNA: TGTGCCAGCAGCGCAACAGGGTCCTATAATTCACCCCTCCACTTT
V: TRBV7-9; D: .; J: TRBJ1-2; size: .; CDR3: CASSYRQGYGYTF; DNA: TGTGCCAGCAGCTACAGGCAGGGATATGGCTACACCTTC
V: TRBV5-1; D: TRBD2; J: TRBJ2-4; size: .; CDR3: CASQRTSGRVSSKNIQYF; DNA: TGCGCCAGTCAGAGGACTAGCGGGAGGGTTTCTTCCAAAAACATTCAGTACTTC
V: TRBV4-1; D: TRBD1; J: TRBJ1-2; size: .; CDR3: CASSQEGIYRGGYTF; DNA: TGCGCCAGCAGCCAAGAGGGCATATACAGGGGTGGCTACACCTTC
V: TRBV21-1; D: .; J: TRBJ2-7; size: .; CDR3: CASSSPGDRSSYEQYF; DNA: TGTGCCAGCAGCAGCCCGGGGGACAGGAGCTCCTACGAGCAGTACTTC
V: TRBV5-4; D: .; J: TRBJ2-5; size: .; CDR3: CASSSQGGQETQYF; DNA: TGTGCCAGCAGCTCCCAGGGTGGCCAAGAGACCCAGTACTTC
V: TRBV5-1; D: TRBD1; J: TRBJ1-2; size: few; CDR3: CASSLANRGRGYTF; DNA: TGCGCCAGCAGCTTGGCCAACAGGGGGCGAGGCTACACCTTC
V: TRBV28; D: TRBD1; J: TRBJ2-6; size: .; CDR3: CASSQTGENVLTF; DNA: TGTGCCAGCAGTCAAACAGGGGAAAACGTCCTGACTTTC
V: TRBV5-1; D: .; J: TRBJ2-7; size: few; CDR3: CASSSGNTYEQYF; DNA: TGCGCCAGCAGCTCGGGAAACACCTACGAGCAGTACTTC
V: TRBV30; D: .; J: TRBJ1-2; size: .; CDR3: CATFPGDHTF; DNA: TGTGCCACTTTCCCGGGGGATCACACCTTC
V: TRBV29-1; D: TRBD1; J: TRBJ1-1; size: .; CDR3: CSAQWNRGWTEAFF; DNA: TGCAGCGCCCAATGGAACAGGGGATGGACTGAAGCTTTCTTT
V: TRBV10-3; D: .; J: TRBJ1-1; size: .; CDR3: CAISFDTKNTEAFF; DNA: TGTGCCATCAGCTTCGACACGAAGAACACTGAAGCTTTCTTT
V: TRBV5-6; D: TRBD1; J: TRBJ1-6; size: .; CDR3: CASSWGQYNSPLHF; DNA: TGTGCCAGCAGCTGGGGACAGTATAATTCACCCCTCCACTTT
V: TRBV6-1; D: .; J: TRBJ1-2; size: .; CDR3: CASSEARPRGGYTF; DNA: TGTGCCAGCAGTGAAGCGAGGCCCCGAGGGGGCTACACCTTC
V: TRBV2; D: TRBD1; J: TRBJ2-2; size: .; CDR3: CASRIPGQSTGELFF; DNA: TGTGCCAGCAGAATACCGGGACAGTCCACCGGGGAGCTGTTTTTT
V: TRBV11-2; D: TRBD2; J: TRBJ2-3; size: .; CDR3: CASSSGLAAVTDTQYF; DNA: TGTGCCAGCAGCTCCGGACTAGCGGCAGTCACAGATACGCAGTATTTT
V: TRBV9; D: TRBD2; J: TRBJ2-1; size: .; CDR3: CASSVVSGGYNEQFF; DNA: TGTGCCAGCAGCGTAGTTAGCGGGGGCTACAATGAGCAGTTCTTC
V: TRBV10-2; D: .; J: TRBJ2-2; size: once; CDR3: CASRDRNTGELFF; DNA: TGCGCCAGCAGGGACAGAAACACCGGGGAGCTGTTTTTT
V: TRBV28; D: TRBD1; J: TRBJ2-4; size: .; CDR3: CASSKGQPLAKNIQYF; DNA: TGTGCCAGCAGTAAGGGACAGCCACTAGCCAAAAACATTCAGTACTTC
V: TRBV10-1; D: TRBD1; J: TRBJ2-3; size: .; CDR3: CASSGAQGQLSTDTQYF; DNA: TGCGCCAGCAGTGGAGCCCAGGGACAGCTATCCACAGATACGCAGTATTTT
V: TRBV11-2; D: TRBD2; J: TRBJ2-1; size: .; CDR3: CASSSRLAGGYNEQFF; DNA: TGTGCCAGCAGCTCCCGACTAGCGGGGGGATACAATGAGCAGTTCTTC
V: TRBV3-1/TRBV3-2; D: TRBD1; J: TRBJ1-5; size: .; CDR3: CASSTGGTGIQPQHF; DNA: TGTGCCAGCAGCACGGGGGGGACAGGGATTCAGCCCCAGCATTTT
V: TRBV19; D: TRBD1; J: TRBJ2-5; size: .; CDR3: CASRRQGATETQYF; DNA: TGTGCCAGTCGCAGGCAGGGGGCTACGGAGACCCAGTACTTC
V: TRBV4-1; D: .; J: TRBJ2-1; size: .; CDR3: CASSQVALIAANEQFF; DNA: TGCGCCAGCAGCCAAGTAGCTTTAATAGCGGCTAATGAGCAGTTCTTC
V: TRBV30; D: TRBD1; J: TRBJ2-1; size: .; CDR3: CAWSVGDRGLGEQFF; DNA: TGTGCCTGGAGTGTCGGAGACAGGGGGCTCGGGGAGCAGTTCTTC
V: TRBV19; D: .; J: TRBJ2-1; size: .; CDR3: CASSFQVDEQFF; DNA: TGTGCCAGTAGTTTCCAGGTCGATGAGCAGTTCTTC
V: TRBV5-1; D: TRBD2; J: TRBJ2-1; size: .; CDR3: CASSLAGGPGEQFF; DNA: TGCGCCAGCAGTTTAGCGGGGGGGCCGGGTGAGCAGTTCTTC
V: TRBV2; D: TRBD2; J: TRBJ2-1; size: .; CDR3: CASRTSGRVGSYNEQFF; DNA: TGTGCCAGCAGGACTAGCGGGAGGGTGGGCTCCTACAATGAGCAGTTCTTC